This TCR beta chain was recorded in a study of control samples from healthy donors and cancer patients. Germline V gene lookup returns CDR1 SGDLS and CDR2 YYNGEE. The CDR3 runs 16 residues. Unmatched junction bases numbered 9, after V lost 3 bases and J lost 6 bases. Assay used: immunoSEQ multiplex PCR; TCRdb lists only in-frame clones, some missing. This table holds about 140,000 clones, 85% to 95% found once. The receptor's source is a middle-aged man in good health. The sample was blood. V usage is TRBV9 and J usage is TRBJ2-1; 10 bases are a match to TRBD2. CDR3 coding DNA: TGTGCCAGCAGCGCAACCGGGACTAGCGTCGCCAATGAGCAGTTCTTC. Protein: CASSATGTSVANEQFF.